This T cell receptor beta chain was identified in a study of blood T cell repertoires in COVID-19. Study-level information: The United States, Italy and Spain provided the acute and convalescent COVID-19 samples. From T cells, B-cell-depleted T cells, or PBMCs came the material, which was cDNA or gDNA.

Original handling: Amplification from reference gene primers served as the basis for estimated nucleated cell counts. Here immunoSEQ multiplex PCR was the method, and the copy in TCRdb shows in-frame clones only, minus some. The D gene and trimming were derived from the DNA, and the V and J assignments and clone size from that table. The table lists over 200,000 clones, less than 90% of them singletons. The CDR3 length is 13 residues. Between the trimmed V and J ends, which lost 6 bases and 4 bases, there was a span of 12 bases. Germline V CDR1 and CDR2: SNHLY, FYNNEI. The V call is TRBV2, the J call TRBJ1-2; D might be TRBD1 (5 bases). Sequenced sample: peripheral blood. The clonotype was recovered from a man aged 35 to 55 with active or convalescent COVID-19. The CDR3 nucleotides are TGTGCCAGCAGATCAGACAGCGCCTATGGCTACACCTTC. Its translation is CASRSDSAYGYTF.